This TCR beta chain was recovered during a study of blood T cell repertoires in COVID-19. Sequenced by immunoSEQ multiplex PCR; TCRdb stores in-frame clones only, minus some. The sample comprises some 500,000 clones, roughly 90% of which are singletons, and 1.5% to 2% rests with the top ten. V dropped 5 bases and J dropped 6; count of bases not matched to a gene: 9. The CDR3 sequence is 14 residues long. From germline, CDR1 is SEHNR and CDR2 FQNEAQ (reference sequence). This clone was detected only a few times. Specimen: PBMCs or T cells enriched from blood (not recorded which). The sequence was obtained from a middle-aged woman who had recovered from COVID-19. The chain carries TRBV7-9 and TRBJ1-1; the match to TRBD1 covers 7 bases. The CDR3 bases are TGTGCCAGCAGCGGGGGACAGCAATATTCTGAAGCTTTCTTT. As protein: CASSGGQQYSEAFF.